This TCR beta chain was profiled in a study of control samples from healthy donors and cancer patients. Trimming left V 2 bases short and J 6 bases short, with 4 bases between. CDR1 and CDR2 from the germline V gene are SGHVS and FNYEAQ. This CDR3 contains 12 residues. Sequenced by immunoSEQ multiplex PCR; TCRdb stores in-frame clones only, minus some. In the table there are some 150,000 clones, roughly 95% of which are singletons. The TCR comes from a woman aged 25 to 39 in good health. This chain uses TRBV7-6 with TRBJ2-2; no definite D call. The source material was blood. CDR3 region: CASSLRSGELFF. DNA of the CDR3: TGTGCCAGCAGCTTACGGTCCGGGGAGCTGTTTTTT. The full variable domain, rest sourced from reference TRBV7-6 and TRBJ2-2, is GAGVSQSPRYKVTKRGQDVALRCDPISGHVSLYWYRQALGQGPEFLTYFNYEAQQDKSGLPNDRFSAERPEGSISTLTIQRTEQRDSAMYRCASSLRSGELFFGEGSRLTVL.